This T cell receptor (beta chain) was identified during a study of neoadjuvant anti-PD-1 for oral cavity cancer. Generated by immunoSEQ multiplex PCR, the TCRdb table keeps only in-frame clones and is missing some. The sample lists fewer than 35,000 clones; 80% to 90% were seen once. The sequence was obtained from a person between 40 and 80 years old with oral cavity squamous cell carcinoma. The sample consisted of PBMCs, taken before nivolumab (anti-PD-1) treatment.

Here the CDR3 reads CASSAGKSGYTF. In DNA form, the CDR3 reads TGTGCCAGCAGCGCCGGGAAGTCGGGCTACACCTTC. This sequence joins TRBV9 and TRBJ1-2; no firm D call. This CDR3 comprises 12 residues. Trimming took off 3 bases at V and 8 bases at J, with 11 bases between the two ends. Germline-derived CDR1 and CDR2 are SGDLS and YYNGEE.